The subject of this entry is one TCR beta chain. Its antigen is still unknown. Qualities for individual bases were not recorded, and no much larger clone is one base off. CDR1 is given as LNHDA and CDR2 as SQIVND, both from the germline V gene (reference sequence). Trimming leaves V shorter by 6 bases and J shorter by 0 bases, with the junction holding 4 bases beyond the gene matches. The CDR3 runs 15 amino acids, cysteine and phenylalanine included. Just the 45-base CDR3 DNA is kept, in frame starting at base 1. The immunoSEQ Assay, a bias-controlled multiplex PCR, was used to amplify TCRbeta CDR3 regions from genomic DNA. As for the original processing: The number of nucleated cells in each sample was estimated from the amplification of reference gene primers within the assay. To quantify the absolute abundance of each unique TCRbeta CDR3 rearrangement, sequence reads were collapsed and filtered. For each sample, productive Simpson clonality was calculated as the square root of Simpson's diversity index across productive rearrangements. Held by TCRdb, this immuneACCESS table contains in-frame sequences only and omits some clones. Under half of the omission traces to an unresolved V gene where checked; the cause of the rest is unknown. The DNA was the basis for D and trimming; V, J and clone size are from that table. In all, the sample holds 180,000 or so clones, and about 85% of those were seen once. Of the sample, approximately 14% falls within the top ten clones.

This entry belongs to a study of blood T cell repertoires in COVID-19 (dated by TCRdb to the early 2020s). About the full investigation: Samples covering the acute and convalescent phases of COVID-19 were provided by collaborators in the United States, Italy and Spain. The material from the prospective study consisted of cDNA or gDNA derived from T cells, B-cell-depleted T cells, or PBMCs. Deeply sampled blood TCRbeta repertoires from subjects exposed to, actively infected with, or recovered from COVID-19 were included in the dataset. The repertoires were released in a freely available public database intended as a resource for research on the immune response to SARS-CoV-2. Samples were obtained from the ongoing ImmuneRACE study (first 160 participants) and from about 1,300 subjects provided by 6 global collaborators. A de-identified subject ID, COVID-19 status, age in years and sex were almost always included in the sample metadata. Where available, HLA class I and class II types were taken from metadata supplied by the sample provider and were not determined by assay-based typing.

General study outcomes and caveats: The amount of clinical and demographic metadata varied by source and participant and was provided uncurated.

In Seattle, one collaborating source enrolled patients while the infection was active and tracked those patients longitudinally over the course of disease. Whole blood was collected in K2EDTA tubes by collaborating institutions according to the institutions' own protocols. For TCRbeta analysis, collaborators shipped samples in one of three forms: frozen whole blood, isolated PBMCs, or DNA extracted from either of those sample types. The chain is made from TRBV19 and TRBJ1-5; TRBD1 agrees with 8 junctional bases. Specimen: peripheral blood. This TCR was recovered from a woman in her seventies with COVID-19, enrolled during active disease. The nucleotide sequence reads as follows: TGTGCCAGTAGGAGCAGGGGGCTTAGCAATCAGCCCCAGCATTTT. Its protein product is CASRSRGLSNQPQHF. Full variable domain (CDR3 extended with the reference TRBV19 and TRBJ1-5 proteins): DGGITQSPKYLFRKEGQNVTLSCEQNLNHDAMYWYRQDPGQGLRLIYYSQIVNDFQKGDIAEGYSVSREKKESFPLTVTSAQKNPTAFYLCASRSRGLSNQPQHFGDGTRLSIL.